The T cell receptor beta chain described here comes from a study of blood T cell repertoires in COVID-19. Background on the study: T cells, B-cell-depleted T cells, or PBMCs supplied cDNA or gDNA.

The protocol was immunoSEQ multiplex PCR, while the TCRdb copy is restricted to in-frame clones and leaves out a portion. In the table there are around 200,000 clones, around 85% of which are singletons. Researchers sorted participants into cohorts using their self-reported clinical history. Germline CDR1 reads SGHRS; CDR2 reads YFSETQ. This CDR3 contains 14 residues. Trimming removed 5 bases from V and 8 bases from J; junction bases left unmatched: 12. This chain uses TRBV5-1 with TRBJ1-2; 7 bases map to TRBD1. The source is a man in his forties who had recovered from COVID-19. Sequenced sample: PBMCs or T cells enriched from blood (not recorded which). The DNA of the CDR3 is TGCGCCAGCAGTGGGGACAGCGCTTCGTGGGGCTACACCTTC. Its translation is CASSGDSASWGYTF.